This T cell receptor (beta chain) was captured by sequencing in a study of cytomegalovirus exposure and HLA in healthy donors. Amplification used 60 Vbeta primers and 13 Jbeta primers. Repertoires were generated with immunoSEQ multiplex PCR, while TCRdb's copy carries only in-frame clones and drops some. The sample records about 73,000 clones, over 70% being singletons. Deletions cut 3 bases from V and 6 bases from J, with 14 bases between. CDR1 KGHSH and CDR2 LQKENI come from the germline V gene. The CDR3 has 14 amino acids. This chain uses TRBV18 with TRBJ1-1, with D maybe TRBD1 (6 bases). The sequence was collected from a man aged 65 to 85 in good health and CMV-seronegative. Sequenced: PBMCs. DNA of the CDR3: TGTGCCAGCTCACCCCAACAGGGCGGGCCTGAAGCTTTCTTT. Translation gives CASSPQQGGPEAFF.